The next 30 T cell receptor beta chains were all read from a single sample in a study of molecular identifiers for immune sequencing clone quantification. TCRdb reprocessed the PCR reads via MiXCR and lists one record per CDR3 protein. The sample consists of hundreds of thousands of distinct CDR3 sequences, 20% to 25% of them appearing once. The sequenced sample was naive CD8+ T cells from blood, with Jurkat cell RNA spiked in. Sample subset: FACS-sorted CD8+CD4-CCR7+CD45RA+ naive T cells. The receptors here all came from a human donor in good health. Some libraries in this study had Jurkat cell RNA spiked in.

As regards this clonotype: A read error may explain this, as a much larger clone is one base away. The CDR3 spells CSARGQGFTEVFF. The CDR3, as DNA: TGCAGTGCTAGAGGACAGGGGTTTACTGAAGTTTTCTTT. V and J are TRBV20-1 and TRBJ1-1, with 8 positions matching TRBD1. Germline CDR1 is DFQATT and CDR2 is SNEGSKA (reference sequence). The CDR3 spans 13 residues.

There are many counts of this clonotype. The genes are TRBV12-3 or TRBV12-4 and TRBJ2-3; D is unresolved. The germline V and J ends were trimmed by 1 base and 6 bases, with 17 bases remaining between them. The CDR3 has 16 amino acids. The CDR3 DNA reads TGTGCCAGCAGTTTAGAAGGTTCCGCGCCTGTGGATACGCAGTATTTT. Its translation is CASSLEGSAPVDTQYF.

This clonotype was counted ten times or more. This rearrangement joins TRBV3-1 to TRBJ2-7; the match to TRBD2 covers 14 bases. V was pared by 6 bases and J by 6 bases, with 7 bases of the junction left unmatched. The CDR3 runs 15 residues. In germline, CDR1 is LGHDT, CDR2 YNNKEL (reference sequence). CDR3 amino acids: CASSSGLAGGFEQYF. The CDR3 DNA follows: TGTGCCAGCAGTTCCGGACTAGCGGGGGGTTTCGAGCAGTACTTC.

This clonotype was seen repeatedly, ten times or more. V gene TRBV4-3 combines with J gene TRBJ2-5, with D perhaps TRBD1 or TRBD2 (6 bases each). This CDR3 is built from 16 residues. The germline V and J ends were trimmed by 4 bases and 9 bases, with 24 bases remaining between them. Germline loops: CDR1 LGHNA, CDR2 YSLEER. CDR3 amino acids: CASSPSEGGEFRAQYF. CDR3 coding DNA: TGCGCCAGCAGCCCCTCCGAGGGGGGCGAATTCAGGGCCCAGTACTTC.

Note on this clonotype: A much larger clonotype is one base distant, so this may be a read error. Here the CDR3 omits its conserved ending phenylalanine or tryptophan, so a read error is the likely source. The chain is built from TRBV6-6 and TRBJ2-7; D is undetermined. Germline loops: CDR1 MNHNY, CDR2 SVGAGI (reference sequence). V gave up 5 bases and J gave up 2 bases, with 19 bases separating them. The CDR3 contains 16 residues. The CDR3 DNA is TGTGCCAGCAGTCGAGGCCCGGAAACCCGTGCCTACGAGCAGTACCTC. Translated: CASSRGPETRAYEQYL.

This clonotype has ten or more counts. V and J are TRBV7-2 and TRBJ2-3, with 7 bases lining up with TRBD2. J was trimmed by 4 bases and V by 5 bases; bases with no gene match: 9. The CDR3 extends over 15 amino acids. Germline CDR1 reads SGHTA; CDR2 reads FQGNSA. In nucleotides, the CDR3 is TGTGCCAGCAGCCGTGGTGTGCGGGAGTCAGATACGCAGTATTTT. It yields the protein CASSRGVRESDTQYF.

This clonotype was counted at least ten times. This chain joins TRBV21-1 and TRBJ1-3. TRBV21-1 is a listed pseudogene. The CDR3 length is 15 residues. The CDR3 region is CASSGDRADGNTIYF. CDR3 DNA: TGTGCCAGCAGCGGGGACAGAGCTGATGGAAACACCATATATTTT.

Points on this clonotype: At one end, the junction sequence differs from germline, possibly due to a read error. The rearrangement joins TRBV5-4 to TRBJ2-7, with D tentatively TRBD1 or TRBD2 (5 bases each). The CDR3 has 13 amino acids. Germline values: CDR1 SGHNT, CDR2 YYREEE (reference sequence). CDR3 in amino acids: CASSPGPAYELYF. The CDR3 DNA reads TGTGCCAGCAGCCCGGGACCGGCGTACGAGCTGTACTTC.

Ten or more counts support this clonotype. CDR3 DNA sequence: TGCGCCAGCAGCGCCGCTCCCGGGACAGGGTACGAGCAGTACTTC. This translates into CASSAAPGTGYEQYF. The chain couples TRBV5-1 to TRBJ2-7; 9 bases match TRBD1. The CDR3 runs to 15 residues. CDR1 is SGHRS, CDR2 YFSETQ, per germline. With 4 bases clipped from V and 4 bases from J, the junction kept 9 bases outside the gene matches.

This clonotype was observed many times. The rearrangement links TRBV7-9 to TRBJ2-7, with D unresolved. This CDR3 region has 14 residues. Trimming shortened V by 6 bases and J by 2 bases, and 14 bases separated the two germline ends. CDR1 SEHNR and CDR2 FQNEAQ come from the germline V gene (reference sequence). CDR3 nucleotide sequence: TGTGCCAGCAGTCAACCCGGCGGCACCTACGAGCAGTACTTC. Translating gives CASSQPGGTYEQYF.

This clonotype was detected a few times. The CDR3 DNA reads TGTGCCAGCAGCTTAGCCAGCGGGAGTGTAGATGAGCAGTTCTTC. It is translated as CASSLASGSVDEQFF. V gene TRBV7-6 combines with J gene TRBJ2-1; 8 bases align to TRBD2. Germline CDR1 and CDR2: SGHVS and FNYEAQ. The CDR3 has 15 residues. Germline trimming cut 0 bases from V and 8 bases from J; bases unmatched to any gene: 6.

This rearrangement joins TRBV13 to TRBJ1-1; the D gene is possibly TRBD1 (5 bases). V was cut by 5 bases and J by 10 bases, with 20 bases left in between. The germline CDR1 and CDR2 sequences are PRHDT and FYEKMQ (reference sequence). This CDR3 has 14 amino acids. The CDR3 here is CASSQGYGLVGAFF. CDR3 nucleotides: TGTGCCAGCAGCCAGGGATATGGTTTGGTGGGAGCTTTCTTT.

With respect to this clonotype: This may be a read error: a much more frequent sequence differs by one nucleotide. Here the CDR3 omits its conserved ending phenylalanine or tryptophan, so a read error is the likely source. The J gene is TRBJ2-1, the V gene TRBV9, with a possible D match to TRBD2 (5 bases). This CDR3 is 16 amino acids long. Germline CDR1 SGDLS, CDR2 YYNGEE. The ends were cut back, 0 bases at V and 3 bases at J, with 13 bases in the middle. The CDR3 DNA follows: TGTGCCAGCAGCGTAGGCTACGGCCGGGGCTACAATGAGCAGTTCTTG. This translates into CASSVGYGRGYNEQFL.

There are many counts of this clonotype. This chain connects TRBV20-1 to TRBJ2-1; TRBD2 matches at 8 bases. Germline V CDR1 and CDR2: DFQATT, SNEGSKA (reference sequence). CDR3 length: 17 residues. The trim removed 0 bases at V and 4 bases at J, leaving 11 bases unmatched. CDR3 region: CSARDLYGGEKYNEQFF. DNA of the CDR3: TGCAGTGCTAGAGATCTCTACGGGGGGGAGAAATACAATGAGCAGTTCTTC.

Concerning this clonotype: This sequence may be a read error, since a much larger clone differs from it by one base. J is TRBJ1-1 and V is TRBV6-5; D is uncertain. The CDR3 is 14 amino acids. Germline assignment: CDR1 MNHEY and CDR2 SVGAGI. In DNA form, the CDR3 reads TGTGCCAGCAGTTACATGAGTACGAACACTGGAGCTTTCTTT. Translated, it gives CASSYMSTNTGAFF.

This clonotype was detected many times. As DNA, the CDR3 is TGCAGCGTTGACGGGACCCTCTATGGCTACACCTTC. It encodes CSVDGTLYGYTF. The rearrangement uses TRBV29-1 and TRBJ1-2; tentatively, D is TRBD1 (5 bases). The CDR3 has 12 amino acids. V was cut by 3 bases and J by 4 bases, with 9 bases left in between. The V gene's germline CDR1 is SQVTM and CDR2 ANQGSEA. Filled out from reference TRBV29-1 and TRBJ1-2, the complete variable domain reads SAVISQKPSRDICQRGTSLTIQCQVDSQVTMMFWYRQQPGQSLTLIATANQGSEATYESGFVIDKFPISRPNLTFSTLTVSNMSPEDSSIYLCSVDGTLYGYTFGSGTRLTVV.

The rearrangement links TRBV28 to TRBJ2-1; TRBD2 matches at 14 bases. CDR1 and CDR2 (germline): MDHEN, SYDVKM. Germline trimming cut 1 base from V and 3 bases from J; bases unmatched to any gene: 5. The CDR3 is 18 amino acids. In DNA, the CDR3 is TGTGCCAGCAGTTTATCGACTAGCGGGAGGGGGAACTACAATGAGCAGTTCTTC. This encodes CASSLSTSGRGNYNEQFF. The full variable domain, in which reference TRBV28 and TRBJ2-1 provide the parts outside the CDR3, is DVKVTQSSRYLVKRTGEKVFLECVQDMDHENMFWYRQDPGLGLRLIYFSYDVKMKEKGDIPEGYSVSREKKERFSLILESASTNQTSMYLCASSLSTSGRGNYNEQFFGPGTRLTVL.

J is TRBJ2-5 and V is TRBV10-3; D is uncertain. The CDR3 loop spans 10 amino acids. The V gene lost 8 bases and the J gene lost 2 bases, with 3 bases spanning the gap. Germline V lookup: CDR1 ENHRY, CDR2 SYGVKD. The CDR3 here is CAIGQETQYF. The CDR3 DNA reads as TGTGCCATCGGGCAAGAGACCCAGTACTTC.

This clonotype was detected only a few times. The rearrangement uses TRBV11-2 and TRBJ2-7, with 9 nucleotides matching TRBD2. Per germline, CDR1 SGHAT and CDR2 FQNNGV. This CDR3 has 18 residues. Trimming cost V 3 bases and J 6 bases; bases outside gene matches: 18. In DNA form, the CDR3 reads TGTGCCAGCAGCTTTTACTCCGGGACTAGCTCCCAGCTGGGCGAGCAGTACTTC. Translating gives CASSFYSGTSSQLGEQYF.

In this sample, this clonotype turned up many times. V is TRBV6-2 or TRBV6-3 and J is TRBJ1-1; D is possibly TRBD1 (5 bases). CDR3 length equals 13 residues. The V end was cut by 2 bases, the J end by 4 bases, with 8 bases between. CDR1 MNHEY and CDR2 SVGEGT come from the germline V gene. DNA for the CDR3: TGTGCCAGCAGTTACGTAAGGGGCACTGAAGCTTTCTTT. Translation gives CASSYVRGTEAFF.

A remark on this clonotype: A much larger clone lies a single base off, so this may be a read error. The V call is TRBV7-9, the J call TRBJ2-7, with TRBD1 as a possible D gene (6 bases). From germline, CDR1 is SEHNR and CDR2 FQNEAQ (reference sequence). The V end was cut by 4 bases, the J end by 4 bases, with 14 bases between. CDR3 length equals 14 residues. CDR3 sequence reads: CASSSFVGGYEQYF. Here the CDR3 DNA reads TGTGCCAGCAGCTCGTTCGTAGGGGGTTACGAGCAGTACTTC.

Of note for this clonotype: Being one base from a much bigger clone, this may be a read error. This rearrangement joins TRBV6-2 or TRBV6-3 to TRBJ1-5; 8 bases line up with TRBD1. This CDR3 is built from 12 residues. Trimming at V came to 3 bases and at J to 11 bases, leaving 3 bases not matched to a gene. The germline CDR1 and CDR2 sequences are MNHEY and SVGEGT. The CDR3 coding sequence is TGTGCCAGCAGTTATGGGGGACAGGCCCAGCATTTT. Amino acids: CASSYGGQAQHF.

The chain's CDR3 is CASSEPDFTDTQYF. The CDR3 DNA is TGTGCCAGCAGTGAACCCGACTTCACAGATACGCAGTATTTT. The chain recombines TRBV6-1 with TRBJ2-3; no definite D call. Trimming shortened V by 2 bases and J by 2 bases, and 8 bases separated the two germline ends. The germline V gene encodes CDR1 MNHNS and CDR2 SASEGT. This CDR3 has 14 residues.

The chain employs TRBV13 and TRBJ2-2; 9 nucleotides line up with TRBD2. V gave up 5 bases and J gave up 4 bases; unmatched junction bases: 17. The V gene's germline CDR1 is PRHDT and CDR2 FYEKMQ (reference sequence). The CDR3 covers 19 residues. CDR3 nucleotides: TGTGCCAGCAGCCGCCCGACAGGTAGCGGGAGAGAGGCCACCGGGGAGCTGTTTTTT. Protein: CASSRPTGSGREATGELFF.

This clonotype has a count of ten or more. The rearrangement uses TRBV20-1 and TRBJ2-7, with 7 bases lining up with TRBD1. The CDR3 contains 14 residues. CDR1 is DFQATT and CDR2 is SNEGSKA in the germline V gene (reference sequence). V shed 0 bases and J 2 bases; nucleotides not matched to a gene: 4. The CDR3 is CSARDLTGTYEQYF. In DNA, the CDR3 is TGCAGTGCTAGAGACCTGACAGGGACCTACGAGCAGTACTTC.

This clonotype appeared many times. The genes are TRBV4-3 and TRBJ2-3; a weak D match, TRBD2 (7 bases). In germline, CDR1 is LGHNA, CDR2 YSLEER. Trimming pared 2 bases from V and 5 bases from J, leaving 14 bases between. The CDR3 has 15 amino acids. The CDR3 coding sequence is TGCGCCAGCAGCCAATTGGGGGGGGCCGGAGATACGCAGTATTTT. Translated: CASSQLGGAGDTQYF.

This clonotype has ten or more counts. The chain combines TRBV6-2 or TRBV6-3 with TRBJ1-1; D ambiguous. The germline V gene has CDR1 MNHEY and CDR2 SVGEGT. The CDR3 sequence is 13 residues long. The V gene lost 1 base and the J gene lost 8 bases, with 11 bases spanning the gap. The CDR3 region is CASSYLATMEAFF. The CDR3 bases are TGTGCCAGCAGTTACTTGGCGACGATGGAAGCTTTCTTT.

In this sample, this clonotype turned up many times. The gene calls are TRBV2 and TRBJ2-7; D is undetermined. The CDR3 is 13 residues long. Trimming pared 5 bases from V and 0 bases from J, leaving 8 bases between. From germline, CDR1 is SNHLY and CDR2 FYNNEI. The CDR3 DNA reads TGTGCCAGCAGTCACCGGGCCTCCTACGAGCAGTACTTC. Translated, it gives CASSHRASYEQYF.

This clonotype was observed a handful of times. The genes are TRBV7-9 and TRBJ1-1; 7 bases agree with TRBD1. The CDR3 extends over 15 amino acids. V lost 1 base and J lost 1; bases outside the gene matches: 3. CDR1 is SEHNR and CDR2 is FQNEAQ in the germline V gene (reference sequence). The CDR3 here is CASSLGGQQNTEAFF. The DNA of the CDR3 is TGTGCCAGCAGCTTAGGGGGACAGCAGAACACTGAAGCTTTCTTT.

This clonotype was counted many times. This rearrangement joins TRBV6-1 to TRBJ1-1; D is perhaps TRBD1 (5 bases). Germline V gene data show CDR1 as MNHNS and CDR2 as SASEGT. This CDR3 has 13 amino acids. V shed 6 bases and J shed 6 bases, with 14 bases lying between them. This CDR3 reads CASRAGVLAEAFF. Here the CDR3 DNA reads TGTGCCAGCAGGGCGGGGGTGTTGGCTGAAGCTTTCTTT.